This T cell receptor beta chain was found in a study of shared clonotypes between healthy human individuals. Background on the study: Every donor yielded three CD4 naive, three CD4 memory, two CD8 naive and one CD8 memory plate.

Measured with immunoSEQ multiplex PCR; TCRdb has only the in-frame clones, and not every one. The data hold about 2.4 million clones, with over 85% observed a single time. The CDR3 covers 13 residues. CDR1 SGDLS and CDR2 YYNGEE come from the germline V gene. V lost 6 bases and J lost 0, with 8 bases in between. J is TRBJ2-3 and V is TRBV9; tentatively, D is TRBD1 (5 bases). The clonotype comes from a man aged 18 to 30 in good health. Some clones in this sample may be carry-over from other donors' samples. The material sequenced was naive CD4+ T cells from PBMCs. Sample subset: CD45RA+ positively selected. CDR3 DNA: TGTGCCAGCACCAGGGATAGCACAGATACGCAGTATTTT. This gives the protein CASTRDSTDTQYF. Full variable domain (missing parts from reference TRBV9 and TRBJ2-3): DSGVTQTPKHLITATGQRVTLRCSPRSGDLSVYWYQQSLDQGLQFLIQYYNGEERAKGNILERFSAQQFPDLHSELNLSSLELGDSALYFCASTRDSTDTQYFGPGTRLTVL.